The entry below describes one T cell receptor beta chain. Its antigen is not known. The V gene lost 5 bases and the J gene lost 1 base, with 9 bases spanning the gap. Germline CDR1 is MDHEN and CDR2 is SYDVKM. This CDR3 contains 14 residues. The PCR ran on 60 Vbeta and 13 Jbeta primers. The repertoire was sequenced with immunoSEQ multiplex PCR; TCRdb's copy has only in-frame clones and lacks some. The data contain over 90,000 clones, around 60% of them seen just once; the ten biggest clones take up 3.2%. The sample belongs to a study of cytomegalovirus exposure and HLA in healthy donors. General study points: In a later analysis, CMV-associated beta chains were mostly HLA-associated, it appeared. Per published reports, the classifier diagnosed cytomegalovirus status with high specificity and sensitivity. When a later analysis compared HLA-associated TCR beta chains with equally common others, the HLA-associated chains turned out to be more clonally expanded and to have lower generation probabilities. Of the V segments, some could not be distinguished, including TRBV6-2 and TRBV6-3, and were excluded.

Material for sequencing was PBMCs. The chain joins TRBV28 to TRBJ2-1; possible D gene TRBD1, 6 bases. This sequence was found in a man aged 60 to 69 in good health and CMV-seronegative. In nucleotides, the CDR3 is TGTGCCAGCAGTGGGGACACATCCTACAATGAGCAGTTCTTC. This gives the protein CASSGDTSYNEQFF.